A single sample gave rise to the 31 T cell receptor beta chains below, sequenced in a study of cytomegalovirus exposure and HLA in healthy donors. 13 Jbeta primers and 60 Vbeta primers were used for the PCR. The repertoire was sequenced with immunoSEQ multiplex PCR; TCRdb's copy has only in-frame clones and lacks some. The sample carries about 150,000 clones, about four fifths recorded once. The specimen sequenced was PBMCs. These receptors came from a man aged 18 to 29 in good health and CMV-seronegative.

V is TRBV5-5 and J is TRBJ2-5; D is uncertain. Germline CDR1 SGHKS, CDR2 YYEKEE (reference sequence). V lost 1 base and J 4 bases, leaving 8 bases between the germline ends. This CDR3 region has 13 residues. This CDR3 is CASSLLLRETQYF. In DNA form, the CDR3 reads TGTGCCAGCAGCTTGCTGCTTAGAGAGACCCAGTACTTC.

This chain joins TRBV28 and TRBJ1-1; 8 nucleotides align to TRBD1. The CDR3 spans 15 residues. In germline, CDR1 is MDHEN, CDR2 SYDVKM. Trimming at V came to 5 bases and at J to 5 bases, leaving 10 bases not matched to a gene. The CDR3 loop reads CASSADRDGATEAFF. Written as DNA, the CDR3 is TGTGCCAGCAGTGCGGACAGGGACGGTGCAACTGAAGCTTTCTTT.

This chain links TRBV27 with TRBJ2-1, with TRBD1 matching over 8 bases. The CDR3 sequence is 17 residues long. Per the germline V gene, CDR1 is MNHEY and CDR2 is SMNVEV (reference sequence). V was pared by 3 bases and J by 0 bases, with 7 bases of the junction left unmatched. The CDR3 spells CASSFLLDRGSYNEQFF. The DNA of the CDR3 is TGTGCCAGCAGTTTCCTTCTCGACAGGGGCTCCTACAATGAGCAGTTCTTC.

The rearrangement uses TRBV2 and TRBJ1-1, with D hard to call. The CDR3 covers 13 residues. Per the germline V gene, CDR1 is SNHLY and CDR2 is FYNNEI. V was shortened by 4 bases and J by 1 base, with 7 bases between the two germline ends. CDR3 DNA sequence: TGTGCCAGCAGTGGACACCCGAACACTGAAGCTTTCTTT. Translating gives CASSGHPNTEAFF. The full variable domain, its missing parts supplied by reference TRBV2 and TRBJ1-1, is EPEVTQTPSHQVTQMGQEVILRCVPISNHLYFYWYRQILGQKVEFLVSFYNNEISEKSEIFDDQFSVERPDGSNFTLKIRSTKLEDSAMYFCASSGHPNTEAFFGQGTRLTVV.

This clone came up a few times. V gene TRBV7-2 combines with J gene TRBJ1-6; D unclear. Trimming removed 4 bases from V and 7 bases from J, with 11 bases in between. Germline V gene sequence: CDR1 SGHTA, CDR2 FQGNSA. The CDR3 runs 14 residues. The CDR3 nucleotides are TGTGCCAGCAGCTCTATGGGAGGGAATTCACCCCTCCACTTT. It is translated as CASSSMGGNSPLHF. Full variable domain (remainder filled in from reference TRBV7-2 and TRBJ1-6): GAGVSQSPSNKVTEKGKDVELRCDPISGHTALYWYRQSLGQGLEFLIYFQGNSAPDKSGLPSDRFSAERTGGSVSTLTIQRTQQEDSAVYLCASSSMGGNSPLHFGNGTRLTVT.

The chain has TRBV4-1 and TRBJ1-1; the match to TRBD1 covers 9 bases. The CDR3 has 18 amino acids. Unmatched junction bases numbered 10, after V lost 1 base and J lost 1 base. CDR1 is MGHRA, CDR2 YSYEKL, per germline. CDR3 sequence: CASSQVTGTGTPNTEAFF. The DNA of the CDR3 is TGCGCCAGCAGCCAAGTGACCGGGACAGGGACTCCGAACACTGAAGCTTTCTTT.

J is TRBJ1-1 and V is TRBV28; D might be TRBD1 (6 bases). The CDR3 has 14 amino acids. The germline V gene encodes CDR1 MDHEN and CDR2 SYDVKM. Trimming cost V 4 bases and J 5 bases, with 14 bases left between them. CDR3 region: CASSSQGGWTEAFF. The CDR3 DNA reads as TGTGCCAGCAGTTCACAGGGTGGATGGACTGAAGCTTTCTTT.

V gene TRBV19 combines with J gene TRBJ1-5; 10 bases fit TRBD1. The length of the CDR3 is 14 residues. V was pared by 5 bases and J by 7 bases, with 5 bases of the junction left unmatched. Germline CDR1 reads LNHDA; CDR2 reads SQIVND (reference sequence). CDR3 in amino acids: CASSGTGVRQPQHF. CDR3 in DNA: TGTGCCAGTAGTGGGACAGGGGTAAGGCAGCCCCAGCATTTT. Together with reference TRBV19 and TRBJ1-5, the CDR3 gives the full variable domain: DGGITQSPKYLFRKEGQNVTLSCEQNLNHDAMYWYRQDPGQGLRLIYYSQIVNDFQKGDIAEGYSVSREKKESFPLTVTSAQKNPTAFYLCASSGTGVRQPQHFGDGTRLSIL.

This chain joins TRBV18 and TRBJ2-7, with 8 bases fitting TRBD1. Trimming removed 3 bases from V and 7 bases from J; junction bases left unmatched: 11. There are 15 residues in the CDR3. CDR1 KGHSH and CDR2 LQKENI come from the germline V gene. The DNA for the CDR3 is TGTGCCAGCTCACCGTCGACAGGGGTTTTGGGGGAGCAGTACGTC. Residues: CASSPSTGVLGEQYV.

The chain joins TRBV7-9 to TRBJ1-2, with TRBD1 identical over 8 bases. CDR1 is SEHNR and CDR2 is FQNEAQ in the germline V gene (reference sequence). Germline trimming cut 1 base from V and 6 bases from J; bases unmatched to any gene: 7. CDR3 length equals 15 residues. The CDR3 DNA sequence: TGTGCCAGCAGCTTAGGTCTACAGGGGGTGGATGGCTACACCTTC. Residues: CASSLGLQGVDGYTF.

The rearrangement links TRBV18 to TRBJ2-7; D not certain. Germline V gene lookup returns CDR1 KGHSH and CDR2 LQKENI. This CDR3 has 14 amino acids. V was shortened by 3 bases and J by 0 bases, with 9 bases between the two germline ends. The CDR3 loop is CASSPSTSSYEQYV. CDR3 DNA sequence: TGTGCCAGCTCACCCTCGACAAGCTCCTACGAGCAGTACGTC.

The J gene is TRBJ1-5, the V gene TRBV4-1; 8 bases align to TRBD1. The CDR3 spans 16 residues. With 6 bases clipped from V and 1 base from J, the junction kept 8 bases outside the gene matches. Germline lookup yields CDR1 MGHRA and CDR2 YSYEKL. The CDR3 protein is CASRTTGGTSNQPQHF. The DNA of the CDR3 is TGCGCCAGCAGAACTACAGGGGGGACAAGCAATCAGCCCCAGCATTTT.

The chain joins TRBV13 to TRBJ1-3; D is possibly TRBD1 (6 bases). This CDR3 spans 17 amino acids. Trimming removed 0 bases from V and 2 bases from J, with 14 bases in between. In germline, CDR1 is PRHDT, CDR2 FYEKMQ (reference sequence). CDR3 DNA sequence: TGTGCCAGCAGCTTAGGCCGCCAGGGGCTTACTGGAAACACCATATATTTT. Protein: CASSLGRQGLTGNTIYF.

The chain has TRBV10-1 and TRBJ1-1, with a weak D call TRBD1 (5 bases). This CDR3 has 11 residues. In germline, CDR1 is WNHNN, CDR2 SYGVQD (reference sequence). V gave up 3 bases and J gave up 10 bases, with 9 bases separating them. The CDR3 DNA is TGCGCCAGCAGTGATCTAACAGGAGCTTTCTTT. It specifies CASSDLTGAFF.

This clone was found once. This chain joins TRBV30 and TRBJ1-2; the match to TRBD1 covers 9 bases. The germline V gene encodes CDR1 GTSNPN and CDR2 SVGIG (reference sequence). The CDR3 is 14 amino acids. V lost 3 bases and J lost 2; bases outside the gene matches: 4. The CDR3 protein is CAWSRTGENYGYTF. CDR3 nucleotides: TGTGCCTGGAGCCGGACAGGGGAGAACTATGGCTACACCTTC.

The CDR3 nucleotides read TGTGCCAGCAGTTACAACAGGGGAATCAACTATGGCTACACCTTC. This gives the protein CASSYNRGINYGYTF. The J gene is TRBJ1-2, the V gene TRBV6-5, with 7 positions matching TRBD1. After removal of 2 bases from V and 2 bases from J, the junction contained 5 bases not matched to a gene. Germline V gene data show CDR1 as MNHEY and CDR2 as SVGAGI. The CDR3 is made up of 15 amino acids.

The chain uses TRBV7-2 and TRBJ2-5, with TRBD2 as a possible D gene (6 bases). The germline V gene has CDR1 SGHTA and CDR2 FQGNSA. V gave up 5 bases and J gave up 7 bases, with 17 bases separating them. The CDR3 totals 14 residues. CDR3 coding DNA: TGTGCCAGCAGCAGGGGACTGGGCGAAGGGACCCAGTACTTC. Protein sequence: CASSRGLGEGTQYF. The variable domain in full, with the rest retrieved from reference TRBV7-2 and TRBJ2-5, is GAGVSQSPSNKVTEKGKDVELRCDPISGHTALYWYRQSLGQGLEFLIYFQGNSAPDKSGLPSDRFSAERTGGSVSTLTIQRTQQEDSAVYLCASSRGLGEGTQYFGPGTRLLVL.

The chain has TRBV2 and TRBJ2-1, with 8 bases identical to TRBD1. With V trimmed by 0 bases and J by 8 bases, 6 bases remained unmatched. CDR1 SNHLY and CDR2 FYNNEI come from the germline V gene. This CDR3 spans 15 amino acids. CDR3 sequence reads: CASSEAQAGGYEQFF. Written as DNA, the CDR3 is TGTGCCAGCAGTGAAGCCCAGGCAGGGGGCTATGAGCAGTTCTTC. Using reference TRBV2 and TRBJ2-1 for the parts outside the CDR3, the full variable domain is EPEVTQTPSHQVTQMGQEVILRCVPISNHLYFYWYRQILGQKVEFLVSFYNNEISEKSEIFDDQFSVERPDGSNFTLKIRSTKLEDSAMYFCASSEAQAGGYEQFFGPGTRLTVL.

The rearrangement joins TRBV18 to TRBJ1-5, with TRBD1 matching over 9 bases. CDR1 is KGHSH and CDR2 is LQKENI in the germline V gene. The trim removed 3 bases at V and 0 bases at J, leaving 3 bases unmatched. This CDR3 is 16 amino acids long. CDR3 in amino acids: CASSPTGGYSNQPQHF. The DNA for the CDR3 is TGTGCCAGCTCACCGACAGGGGGATATAGCAATCAGCCCCAGCATTTT.

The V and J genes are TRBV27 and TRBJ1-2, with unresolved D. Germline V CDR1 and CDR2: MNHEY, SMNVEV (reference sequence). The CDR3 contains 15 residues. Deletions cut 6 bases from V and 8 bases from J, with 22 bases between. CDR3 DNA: TGTGCCAGCAGATTGGGTTATGGAGGGCAGGAGGGCTACACCTTC. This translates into CASRLGYGGQEGYTF.

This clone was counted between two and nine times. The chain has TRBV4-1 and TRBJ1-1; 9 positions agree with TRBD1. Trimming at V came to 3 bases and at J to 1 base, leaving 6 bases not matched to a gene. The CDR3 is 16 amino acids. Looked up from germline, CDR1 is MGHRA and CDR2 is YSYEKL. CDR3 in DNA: TGCGCCAGCAGCCATGGGACAGGGCGTACGAACACTGAAGCTTTCTTT. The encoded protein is CASSHGTGRTNTEAFF.

Here the CDR3 DNA reads TGCGCCAGCAGCCAATACGACCCCCAGGAATCCTACAATGAGCAGTTCTTC. Encoded protein: CASSQYDPQESYNEQFF. The rearrangement uses TRBV4-1 and TRBJ2-1; the D is unclear. Per the germline V gene, CDR1 is MGHRA and CDR2 is YSYEKL. The ends were cut back, 2 bases at V and 1 base at J, with 15 bases in the middle. The CDR3 sequence is 17 residues long.

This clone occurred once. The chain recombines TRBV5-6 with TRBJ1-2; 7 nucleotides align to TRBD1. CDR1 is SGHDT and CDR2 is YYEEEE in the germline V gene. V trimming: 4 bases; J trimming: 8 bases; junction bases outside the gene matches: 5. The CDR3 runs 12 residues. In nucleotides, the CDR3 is TGTGCCAGCAGCCAGACAGGGCAGGGCTACACCTTC. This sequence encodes CASSQTGQGYTF.

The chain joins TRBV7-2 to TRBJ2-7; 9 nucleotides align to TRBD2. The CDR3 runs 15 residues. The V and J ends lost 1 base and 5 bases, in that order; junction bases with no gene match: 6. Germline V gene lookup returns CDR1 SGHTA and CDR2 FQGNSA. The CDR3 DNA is TGTGCCAGCAGCTTAGATCTAGCGGGGAGGAACGAGCAGTACTTC. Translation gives CASSLDLAGRNEQYF.

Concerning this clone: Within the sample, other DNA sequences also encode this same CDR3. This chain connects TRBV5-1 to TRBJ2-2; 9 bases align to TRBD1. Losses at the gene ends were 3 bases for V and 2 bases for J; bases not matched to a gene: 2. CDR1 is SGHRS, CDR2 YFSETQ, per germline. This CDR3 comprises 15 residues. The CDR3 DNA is TGCGCCAGCAGCTCGGGACAGGGAAACACCGGGGAGCTGTTTTTT. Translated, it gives CASSSGQGNTGELFF. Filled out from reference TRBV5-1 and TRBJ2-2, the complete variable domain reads KAGVTQTPRYLIKTRGQQVTLSCSPISGHRSVSWYQQTPGQGLQFLFEYFSETQRNKGNFPGRFSGRQFSNSRSEMNVSTLELGDSALYLCASSSGQGNTGELFFGEGSRLTVL.

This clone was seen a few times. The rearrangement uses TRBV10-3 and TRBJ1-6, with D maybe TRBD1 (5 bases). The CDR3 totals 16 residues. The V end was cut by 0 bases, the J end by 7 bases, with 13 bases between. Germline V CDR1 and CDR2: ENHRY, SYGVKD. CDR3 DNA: TGTGCCATCAGTGAGTCGTCAGGGTTGGGGAATTCACCCCTCCACTTT. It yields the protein CAISESSGLGNSPLHF.

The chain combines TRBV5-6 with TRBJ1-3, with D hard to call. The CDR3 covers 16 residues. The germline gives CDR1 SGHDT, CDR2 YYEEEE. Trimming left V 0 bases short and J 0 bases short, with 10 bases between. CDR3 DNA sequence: TGTGCCAGCAGCTTGGGCGGCGTCGGCTCTGGAAACACCATATATTTT. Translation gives CASSLGGVGSGNTIYF.

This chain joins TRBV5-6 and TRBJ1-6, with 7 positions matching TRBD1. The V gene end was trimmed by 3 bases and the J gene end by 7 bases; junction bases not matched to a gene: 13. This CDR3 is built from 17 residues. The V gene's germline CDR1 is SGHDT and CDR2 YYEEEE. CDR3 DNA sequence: TGTGCCAGCAGCTCCTCAGGGGGAATAAGGGTGAATTCACCCCTCCACTTT. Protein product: CASSSSGGIRVNSPLHF.

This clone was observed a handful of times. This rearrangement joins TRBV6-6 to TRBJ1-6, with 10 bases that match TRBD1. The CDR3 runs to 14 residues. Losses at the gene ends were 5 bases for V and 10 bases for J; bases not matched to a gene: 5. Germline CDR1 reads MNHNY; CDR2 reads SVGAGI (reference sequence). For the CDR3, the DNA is TGTGCCAGCAGTCTTGGACAGGGGGGGTCACCCCTCCACTTT. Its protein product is CASSLGQGGSPLHF.

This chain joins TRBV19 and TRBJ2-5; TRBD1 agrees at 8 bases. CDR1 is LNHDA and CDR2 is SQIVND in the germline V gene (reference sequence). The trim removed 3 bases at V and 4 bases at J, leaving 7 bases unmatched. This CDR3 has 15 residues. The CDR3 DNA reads TGTGCCAGTAGTATGAGGGGCAGGGGGCGAGAGACCCAGTACTTC. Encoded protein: CASSMRGRGRETQYF.

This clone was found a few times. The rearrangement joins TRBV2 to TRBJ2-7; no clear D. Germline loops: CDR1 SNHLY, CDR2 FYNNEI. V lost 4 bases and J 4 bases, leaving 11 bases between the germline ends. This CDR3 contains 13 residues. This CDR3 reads CASSVLRYYEQYF. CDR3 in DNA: TGTGCCAGCAGTGTTCTTCGGTATTACGAGCAGTACTTC. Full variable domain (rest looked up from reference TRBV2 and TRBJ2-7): EPEVTQTPSHQVTQMGQEVILRCVPISNHLYFYWYRQILGQKVEFLVSFYNNEISEKSEIFDDQFSVERPDGSNFTLKIRSTKLEDSAMYFCASSVLRYYEQYFGPGTRLTVT.